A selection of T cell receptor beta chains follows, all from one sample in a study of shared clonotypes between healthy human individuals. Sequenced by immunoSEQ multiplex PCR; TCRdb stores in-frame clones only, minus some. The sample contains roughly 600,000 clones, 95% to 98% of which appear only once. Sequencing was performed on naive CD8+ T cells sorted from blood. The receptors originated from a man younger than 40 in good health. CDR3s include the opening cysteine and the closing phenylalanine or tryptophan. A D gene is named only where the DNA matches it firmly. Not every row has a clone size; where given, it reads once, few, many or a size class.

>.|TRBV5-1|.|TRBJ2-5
TGCGCCAGCAGCTTGGCCCAATACCAAGAGACCCAGTACTTC
CASSLAQYQETQYF
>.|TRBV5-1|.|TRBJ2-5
TGCGCCAGCAGTGAAACGTCAGGAGAGACCCAGTACTTC
CASSETSGETQYF
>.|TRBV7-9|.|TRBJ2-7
TGTGCCAGCGGCCCTAAAGTATCCATCTACGAGCAGTACTTC
CASGPKVSIYEQYF
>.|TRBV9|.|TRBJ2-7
TGTGCCAGCAGCCCCTCCCCCAGGCCAGACGAGCAGTACTTC
CASSPSPRPDEQYF
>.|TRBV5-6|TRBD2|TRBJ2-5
TGTGCCAGCAGCCTAGGACTAGCGGGAGAGGGGCAGCAAGAGACCCAGTACTTC
CASSLGLAGEGQQETQYF
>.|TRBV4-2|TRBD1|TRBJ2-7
TGTGCCAGCAGCCAAGATCAACGGGACAGGGGCTACGAGCAGTACTTC
CASSQDQRDRGYEQYF
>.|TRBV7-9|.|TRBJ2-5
TGTGCCAGCAGCGGGTATAGCAGGGATCAAGAGACCCAGTACTTC
CASSGYSRDQETQYF
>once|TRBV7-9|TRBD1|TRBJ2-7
TGTGCCAGCAGCTCCGGGACAGACGAGCAGTACTTC
CASSSGTDEQYF
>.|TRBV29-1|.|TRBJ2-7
TGCAGCGTTGAAGAGCAGGGAATGTACGAGCAGTACTTC
CSVEEQGMYEQYF
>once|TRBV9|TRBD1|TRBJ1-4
TGTGCCAGCAGCAGCTCAGGGGGTCTTTTCGAAAAACTGTTTTTT
CASSSSGGLFEKLFF
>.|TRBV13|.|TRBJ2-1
TGTGCCAGCAGCCCGGGCGACAATGAGCAGTTCTTC
CASSPGDNEQFF
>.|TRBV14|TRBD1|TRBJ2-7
TGTGCCAGCAGCCGCCCGGGACAGCCCTACGAGCAGTACTTC
CASSRPGQPYEQYF
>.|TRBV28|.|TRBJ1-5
TGTGCCAGCAGCTTGCAGAGCGGCAATCAGCCCCAGCATTTT
CASSLQSGNQPQHF
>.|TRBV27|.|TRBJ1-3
TGTGCCAGCGCTCAAGATGGAAGCTCTGGAAACACCATATATTTT
CASAQDGSSGNTIYF
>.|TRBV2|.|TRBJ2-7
TGTGCCAGCACTGGATACGAGCAGTACTTC
CASTGYEQYF
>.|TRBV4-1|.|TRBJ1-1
TGCGCCAGCAGCCAAGGAGGGGGATTGAACACTGAAGCTTTCTTT
CASSQGGGLNTEAFF
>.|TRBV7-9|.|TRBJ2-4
TGTGCCAGCAGCTCTCCCTGGGCGGGAATAGCCAAAAACATTCAGTACTTC
CASSSPWAGIAKNIQYF
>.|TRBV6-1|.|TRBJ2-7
TGTGCCAGCAGTGACCGGTCAGGCTACGAGCAGTACTTC
CASSDRSGYEQYF
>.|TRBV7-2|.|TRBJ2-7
TGTGCCAGCAGCTTAGCGCGGAGCGGATACGAGCAGTACTTC
CASSLARSGYEQYF
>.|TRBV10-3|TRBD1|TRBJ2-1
TGTGCCATCAGTGAGTCTGGGACAGGGACGGATGAGCAGTTCTTC
CAISESGTGTDEQFF
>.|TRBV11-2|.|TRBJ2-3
TGTGCCAGCCGGAGGACAGACACAGATACGCAGTATTTT
CASRRTDTDTQYF
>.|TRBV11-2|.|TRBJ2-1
TGTGCCAGCAGTTCCGGCCGGAGCTCCTACAATGAGCAGTTCTTC
CASSSGRSSYNEQFF
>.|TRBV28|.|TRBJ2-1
TGTGCCAGCAGTTTACTGACTTCGAGCTCCTACAATGAGCAGTTCTTC
CASSLLTSSSYNEQFF
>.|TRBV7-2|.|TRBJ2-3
TGTGCCAGCAGATCTGACACAGATACGCAGTATTTT
CASRSDTDTQYF
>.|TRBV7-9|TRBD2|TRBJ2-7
TGTGCCAGCAGCTTGAGCGGGAGGGCGAGCGAGCAGTACTTC
CASSLSGRASEQYF
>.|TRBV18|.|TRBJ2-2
TGTGCCAGCCCCGCTGCTGAGACCGGGGAGCTGTTTTTT
CASPAAETGELFF
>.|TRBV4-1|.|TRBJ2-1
TGCGCCAGCAGCCAAGACGAATCTTTTGGCAGTTCGCAGTTCTTC
CASSQDESFGSSQFF
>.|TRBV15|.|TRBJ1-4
TGTGCCACCAGCGAGACAACCAGCGGAACCTTGATTAATGAAAAACTGTTTTTT
CATSETTSGTLINEKLFF
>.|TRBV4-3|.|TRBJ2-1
TGCGCCAGCAGCCAAGATCTAACGGGGCCCTACAATGAGCAGTTCTTC
CASSQDLTGPYNEQFF
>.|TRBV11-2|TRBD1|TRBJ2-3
TGTGCCAGCAGCTTCGGGACAGGGAAAAATACGCAGTATTTT
CASSFGTGKNTQYF
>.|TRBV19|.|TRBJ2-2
TGTGCCAGTAGTGAAGGCATCTGGGAGCTGTTTTTT
CASSEGIWELFF
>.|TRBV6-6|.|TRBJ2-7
TGTGCCAGCACCGGAGCCGGGACCGTGAGGGGCGAGCAGTACTTC
CASTGAGTVRGEQYF
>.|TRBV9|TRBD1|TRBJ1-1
TGTGCCAGCGGGACAGGGTCCACTGAAGCTTTCTTT
CASGTGSTEAFF
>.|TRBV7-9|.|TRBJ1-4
TGTGCCAGCAGCCCGAGGACAACGGCAGCGGAGAAACTGTTTTTT
CASSPRTTAAEKLFF
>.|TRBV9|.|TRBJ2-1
TGTGCCAGCAGCGTAGGGTGGGGAGTGGATGAGCAGTTCTTC
CASSVGWGVDEQFF
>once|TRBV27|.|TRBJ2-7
TGTGCCAGCAGTTTACAGGGCTCCTACGAGCAGTACTTC
CASSLQGSYEQYF
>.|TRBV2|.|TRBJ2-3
TGTGCCAGCAGCCCGGACGCAGATACGCAGTATTTT
CASSPDADTQYF
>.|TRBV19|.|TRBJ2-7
TGTGCCAGTAGTGCACAGGGTTTGTATGGCGAGCAGTACTTC
CASSAQGLYGEQYF
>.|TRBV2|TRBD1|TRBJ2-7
TGTGCCAGCAGTGAAGCGCTGGGGGGGACAGGGACCGGAGGGCAGTACTTC
CASSEALGGTGTGGQYF
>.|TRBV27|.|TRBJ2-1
TGTGCCAGCAGTCCCTCGGCCTGGAGCTCCTACAATGAGCAGTTCTTC
CASSPSAWSSYNEQFF
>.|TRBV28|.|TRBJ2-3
TGTGCCAGCCGCAGGAAGGGCCACTTAACAGATACGCAGTATTTT
CASRRKGHLTDTQYF
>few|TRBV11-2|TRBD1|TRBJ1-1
TGTGCCAGCACAGACAGGGGACCTGAAGCTTTCTTT
CASTDRGPEAFF
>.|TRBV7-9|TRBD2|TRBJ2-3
TGTGCCAGCAGCTTTGAGCGGGAAAAGCAGTATTTT
CASSFEREKQYF
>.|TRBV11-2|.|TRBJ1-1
TGTGCCAGCAGCTTTGGGAGCACTGAAGCTTTCTTT
CASSFGSTEAFF
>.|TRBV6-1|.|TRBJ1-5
TGTGCCAGCAGTGAATTCGGGGGGACCCAGCCCCAGCATTTT
CASSEFGGTQPQHF
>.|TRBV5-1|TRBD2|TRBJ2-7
TGCGCCAGCAGCACAACTAGCGGGAGGGACGAGCAGTACTTC
CASSTTSGRDEQYF
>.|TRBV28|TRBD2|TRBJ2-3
TGTGCCAGCACCCCACTAGCGGGAGTCGCAGATACGCAGTATTTT
CASTPLAGVADTQYF
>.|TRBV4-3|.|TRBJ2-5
TGCGCCAGCAGCCAAGATAGGGCAGGTCAAGAGACCCAGTACTTC
CASSQDRAGQETQYF